Below are 27 T cell receptor beta chains sequenced from a single sample in a study of blood T cell repertoires in COVID-19 (dated by TCRdb to the early 2020s). Libraries were built with the immunoSEQ multiplex PCR assay. TCRdb stores this immuneACCESS table with in-frame sequences only. Part of the clones is absent; in the studies checked, under half of the shortfall reflects unresolved V genes, and no reason is known for the rest. The sample table contains roughly 18,000 clones; only one count was recorded for about nine tenths of them. Approximately 16% of the sample is held by the ten biggest clonotypes. The sequencing input was peripheral blood. Every receptor here comes from a human donor in a cohort sampled during active COVID-19.

The chain has TRBV24-1 and TRBJ1-1, with 8 bases lining up with TRBD1. Trimming removed 3 bases from V and 4 bases from J; junction bases left unmatched: 3. CDR1 and CDR2 (germline): KGHDR, SFDVKD. The CDR3 consists of 14 residues. The CDR3 DNA reads as TGTGCCACCAGTGATCCCACAGGGGGCACTGAAGCTTTCTTT. Translation: CATSDPTGGTEAFF.

The J gene is TRBJ1-4, the V gene TRBV30; 7 nucleotides line up with TRBD1. The germline V gene has CDR1 GTSNPN and CDR2 SVGIG (reference sequence). CDR3 length equals 17 residues. V lost 1 base to trimming and J lost 4 bases; unmatched junction nucleotides: 12. The CDR3 sequence is CAWSGGKTGARNEKLFF. As DNA, the CDR3 is TGTGCCTGGAGTGGGGGAAAAACAGGGGCCCGTAATGAAAAACTGTTTTTT. Complete variable domain (other parts from reference TRBV30 and TRBJ1-4): SQTIHQWPATLVQPVGSPLSLECTVEGTSNPNLYWYRQAAGRGLQLLFYSVGIGQISSEVPQNLSASRPQDRQFILSSKKLLLSDSGFYLCAWSGGKTGARNEKLFFGSGTQLSVL.

The V gene is TRBV19, the J gene TRBJ2-3; 10 bases match TRBD2. The germline V gene encodes CDR1 LNHDA and CDR2 SQIVND (reference sequence). The CDR3 has 18 amino acids. The junction had 9 bases not matched to a gene; V was cut back by 3 bases and J by 0 bases. This CDR3 reads CASSILLAGRASTDTQYF. The DNA for the CDR3 is TGTGCCAGTAGTATTTTACTAGCGGGGAGGGCAAGCACAGATACGCAGTATTTT.

This clone was picked up a small number of times. The rearrangement joins TRBV6-5 to TRBJ2-7, with D possibly matching TRBD2 (7 bases). The V gene's germline CDR1 is MNHEY and CDR2 SVGAGI. The CDR3 length is 15 residues. Trimming pared 7 bases from V and 6 bases from J, leaving 22 bases between. CDR3 protein: CASTEGGGRQGEQYF. The CDR3 DNA is TGTGCCAGCACCGAGGGGGGGGGAAGACAAGGCGAGCAGTACTTC.

This sequence joins TRBV11-2 and TRBJ1-1, with D possibly matching TRBD1 (5 bases). V lost 5 bases to trimming and J lost 10 bases, with 20 bases between them. Germline V gene lookup returns CDR1 SGHAT and CDR2 FQNNGV. The CDR3 spans 14 residues. The CDR3 region is CASSDRNGPGGAFF. DNA for the CDR3: TGTGCCAGCAGCGACCGGAACGGGCCCGGGGGAGCTTTCTTT.

J is TRBJ2-1 and V is TRBV6-5; 11 bases agree with TRBD2. CDR1 MNHEY and CDR2 SVGAGI come from the germline V gene. CDR3 length: 14 amino acids. V lost 8 bases to trimming and J lost 6 bases; unmatched junction nucleotides: 6. The CDR3 region is CASPSGGCSNEQFF. In DNA, the CDR3 is TGTGCCAGCCCTAGCGGGGGGTGCAGCAATGAGCAGTTCTTC.

This chain connects TRBV6-5 to TRBJ2-1, with 10 bases lining up with TRBD2. The V and J ends lost 4 bases and 4 bases, in that order; junction bases with no gene match: 7. The germline gives CDR1 MNHEY, CDR2 SVGAGI. CDR3 length equals 16 residues. The CDR3 DNA reads as TGTGCCAGCAGTTCAACTATAGCGGGAGGATACAATGAGCAGTTCTTC. It codes for CASSSTIAGGYNEQFF.

This clone was seen a single time. The chain recombines TRBV2 with TRBJ1-6, with D maybe TRBD1 (5 bases). Trimming took 4 bases from V and 0 from J, leaving 22 bases between them. CDR3 length equals 20 residues. Germline CDR1 SNHLY, CDR2 FYNNEI. For the CDR3, the DNA is TGTGCCAGCAGTGCCTGGGGAGGGGTAGAACCGAGCTCCTATAATTCACCCCTCCACTTT. This gives the protein CASSAWGGVEPSSYNSPLHF.

Comment on this clone: The junction differs from germline at one of its ends, possibly a read error. This sequence joins TRBV6-2 or TRBV6-3 and TRBJ2-7; 7 nucleotides match TRBD2. The CDR3 loop spans 15 amino acids. CDR1 is MNHEY, CDR2 SVGEGT, per germline. CDR3: CASSPLIPPSGRVHF. Here the CDR3 DNA reads TGTGCCAGCAGCCCCCTTATACCCCCTAGCGGACGTGTGCACTTC.

There are a few counts of this clone. The chain has TRBV5-4 and TRBJ1-2; D may be TRBD1 (6 bases). V was clipped by 6 bases and J by 8 bases, with 26 bases between them. The CDR3 extends over 16 amino acids. CDR1 SGHNT and CDR2 YYREEE come from the germline V gene (reference sequence). CDR3 amino acids: CASNPGGALTIGGYTF. The CDR3 nucleotides read TGTGCCAGCAACCCCGGGGGGGCGCTTACTATAGGAGGCTACACCTTC.

The chain employs TRBV7-9 and TRBJ2-1, with TRBD1 as a possible D gene (5 bases). CDR3 length equals 13 residues. Per germline, CDR1 SEHNR and CDR2 FQNEAQ (reference sequence). V dropped 10 bases and J dropped 0 bases, with 10 bases sitting between them. The CDR3 is CANQGSSYNEQFF. The CDR3, as DNA: TGTGCCAACCAGGGCAGCTCCTACAATGAGCAGTTCTTC.

J is TRBJ2-3 and V is TRBV5-3, with TRBD2 as a possible D gene (5 bases). TRBV5-3 is known as an ORF, though its function is uncertain. CDR3 length: 14 residues. V gave up 0 bases and J gave up 3 bases, with 8 bases separating them. The CDR3: CARSLGWETDTQYF. CDR3 nucleotides: TGTGCCAGAAGCTTGGGATGGGAGACAGATACGCAGTATTTT.

J is TRBJ2-1 and V is TRBV24-1; TRBD2 aligns across 7 bases. V shed 4 bases, J shed 6 bases, and the junction held 14 bases outside the gene matches. CDR3 length equals 17 residues. The germline CDR1 and CDR2 sequences are KGHDR and SFDVKD. CDR3 DNA sequence: TGTGCCACCAGTGAAGCTAGCCGGGGGAGGGCCCTCAATGAGCAGTTCTTC. Amino acid sequence: CATSEASRGRALNEQFF.

This chain connects TRBV7-9 to TRBJ2-3, with a weak D call TRBD1 (5 bases). The germline V gene encodes CDR1 SEHNR and CDR2 FQNEAQ (reference sequence). V dropped 5 bases and J dropped 2 bases, with 14 bases sitting between them. CDR3 length: 15 residues. The CDR3: CASSTTSDITDTQYF. The CDR3 DNA reads TGTGCCAGCAGCACCACCTCGGACATCACAGATACGCAGTATTTT.

The chain recombines TRBV6-5 with TRBJ1-6; 7 nucleotides agree with TRBD1. The length of the CDR3 is 14 residues. Looked up from germline, CDR1 is MNHEY and CDR2 is SVGAGI. V trimming: 4 bases; J trimming: 7 bases; junction bases outside the gene matches: 4. CDR3 loop: CASSSTGVNSPLHF. DNA for the CDR3: TGTGCCAGCAGTTCAACAGGGGTCAATTCACCCCTCCACTTT.

V usage is TRBV5-1 and J usage is TRBJ2-3; possible D gene TRBD1, 6 bases. Germline V lookup: CDR1 SGHRS, CDR2 YFSETQ. V was clipped by 7 bases and J by 6 bases, with 12 bases between them. The CDR3 loop spans 12 amino acids. The CDR3 DNA sequence: TGCGCCAGCGGGGGCGTAGGGGATACGCAGTATTTT. It specifies CASGGVGDTQYF.

Details on this clone: The junction departs from germline at one end; a sequencing error may be responsible. This rearrangement joins TRBV2 to TRBJ1-1; D is uncertain. The CDR3 length is 16 residues. Per germline, CDR1 SNHLY and CDR2 FYNNEI. CDR3 sequence: CASREAQFVMNTEAFF. Written as DNA, the CDR3 is TGTGCCAGCAGGGAAGCTCAGTTCGTCATGAACACTGAAGCTTTCTTT.

The chain couples TRBV3-1 (or the pseudogene TRBV3-2) to TRBJ1-3; weak D call: TRBD1 (5 bases). V was trimmed by 1 base and J by 0 bases, leaving 16 bases between them. CDR3 length: 18 amino acids. Germline loops: CDR1 LGHDT, CDR2 YNNKEL (reference sequence). CDR3 region: CASSQARAGESSGNTIYF. The CDR3 DNA is TGTGCCAGCAGCCAAGCGAGGGCGGGGGAAAGCTCTGGAAACACCATATATTTT.

The CDR3 nucleotides read TGTGCCAGCAGCGTAGTCACTAACTATGGCTACACCTTC. It encodes CASSVVTNYGYTF. The chain has TRBV9 and TRBJ1-2; D ambiguous. Germline-derived CDR1 and CDR2 are SGDLS and YYNGEE. The ends were cut back, 0 bases at V and 0 bases at J, with 3 bases in the middle. CDR3 length: 13 amino acids.

This rearrangement joins TRBV10-3 to TRBJ1-2; TRBD1 might be the D (6 bases). The germline CDR1 and CDR2 sequences are ENHRY and SYGVKD. Trimming left V 3 bases short and J 6 bases short, with 17 bases between. The CDR3 is 15 amino acids. The chain's CDR3 is CAISDPLQGGNGYTF. The CDR3 DNA reads TGTGCCATCAGTGACCCCCTACAGGGCGGAAATGGCTACACCTTC.

The gene calls are TRBV4-1 and TRBJ2-3, with TRBD1 matching 9 bases. In germline, CDR1 is MGHRA, CDR2 YSYEKL. With 3 bases clipped from V and 3 bases from J, the junction kept 4 bases outside the gene matches. There are 15 residues in the CDR3. The CDR3 DNA reads TGCGCCAGCAGCCAGGGACAGGGTCAAACAGATACGCAGTATTTT. This sequence encodes CASSQGQGQTDTQYF.

The count of this clone is one. The chain joins TRBV12-3 or TRBV12-4 to TRBJ2-3, with D hard to call. The CDR3 runs 13 residues. Trimming took 1 base from V and 3 from J, leaving 5 bases between them. CDR3 bases: TGTGCCAGCAGTTTAGTTCGTACAGATACGCAGTATTTT. Translating it yields CASSLVRTDTQYF.

This chain uses TRBV4-1 with TRBJ1-6, with a tentative D call TRBD1 (5 bases). Germline V gene sequence: CDR1 MGHRA, CDR2 YSYEKL. The V end lost 3 bases, the J end lost 10 bases, and 13 bases lay between the germline ends. The CDR3 covers 14 residues. The DNA of the CDR3 is TGCGCCAGCAGCCAGGAAGGGGATGAGTCACCCCTCCACTTT. This codes for CASSQEGDESPLHF.

J is TRBJ1-1 and V is TRBV5-1, with 8 bases matching TRBD1. Losses at the gene ends were 0 bases for V and 1 base for J; bases not matched to a gene: 2. This CDR3 has 15 amino acids. Germline V CDR1 and CDR2: SGHRS, YFSETQ. CDR3 loop: CASSLVGQGNTEAFF. The CDR3 bases are TGCGCCAGCAGCTTGGTTGGACAGGGGAACACTGAAGCTTTCTTT.

The chain couples TRBV9 to TRBJ1-1; perhaps TRBD1 as D (6 bases). Trimming stripped 0 bases from V and 11 bases from J, with 14 bases between. The germline gives CDR1 SGDLS, CDR2 YYNGEE. CDR3 length equals 13 residues. The CDR3 DNA is TGTGCCAGCAGCGTAGATTTAAAGGGGGACGCTTTCTTT. This encodes CASSVDLKGDAFF. The full variable domain, completed using reference TRBV9 and TRBJ1-1, is DSGVTQTPKHLITATGQRVTLRCSPRSGDLSVYWYQQSLDQGLQFLIQYYNGEERAKGNILERFSAQQFPDLHSELNLSSLELGDSALYFCASSVDLKGDAFFGQGTRLTVV.

CDR3 nucleotide sequence: TGTGCCAGCAGAGCAGGGGTCGGGGAGCTGTTTTTT. Its protein product is CASRAGVGELFF. The chain is built from TRBV6-4 and TRBJ2-2; TRBD1 is a possible D gene (6 bases). The V and J ends lost 6 bases and 7 bases respectively, with 9 bases between them. The CDR3 is made up of 12 amino acids. The germline gives CDR1 MRHNA, CDR2 SNTAGT.

The genes are TRBV10-3 and TRBJ2-1, with TRBD2 identical over 8 bases. This CDR3 contains 14 residues. J gave up 6 bases and V 2 bases, and 3 bases lay outside the gene matches. Germline loops: CDR1 ENHRY, CDR2 SYGVKD. In DNA, the CDR3 is TGTGCCATCAGTGAGCTTACTAGCGGCAATGAGCAGTTCTTC. It specifies CAISELTSGNEQFF.